The T cell receptor (beta chain) under discussion was sequenced for a study of blood T cell repertoires in COVID-19. This clone was detected once. Data came from immunoSEQ multiplex PCR; TCRdb stores just in-frame clones and leaves some out. This sample carries 37,000 or so clones, under 90% of them seen once, and the ten largest clones take around 5.7%. Germline V gene lookup returns CDR1 SGHRS and CDR2 YFSETQ. V lost 4 bases to trimming and J lost 2 bases; unmatched junction nucleotides: 11. The CDR3 totals 17 residues. Sequenced sample: peripheral blood. The chain joins TRBV5-1 to TRBJ1-2; 10 bases match TRBD1. This sequence was found in a human donor in a cohort sampled during active COVID-19. In nucleotides, the CDR3 is TGCGCCAGCAGCCAACCCGGGACAGGGGAGGAAAACTATGGCTACACCTTC. Translation gives CASSQPGTGEENYGYTF.